Following are 16 T cell receptor beta chains from one sample sequenced in a study of CD8+CD57+ T cells in acquired aplastic anemia. The TCR beta profiling, which covered VDJ combination and CDR3 sequence, was carried out using genomic DNA as the template. TCRdb re-called the reads with MiXCR, one entry per CDR3 protein. The table records under 200,000 distinct CDR3 sequences, approximately 40% of them present only once. Sequenced: sorted CD4+, CD8+, or CD8+CD57+ T cells (not recorded which) from PBMCs. All receptors derive from a human donor in good health.

This clonotype has only a few counts. The chain recombines TRBV19 with TRBJ1-5; possibly TRBD1 for D (5 bases). The germline gives CDR1 LNHDA, CDR2 SQIVND (reference sequence). V was clipped by 7 bases and J by 4 bases, with 14 bases between them. The CDR3 extends over 14 amino acids. The CDR3 nucleotides read TGTGCCAGTAAGCTGCAGGGTGGGAATCAGCCCCAGCATTTT. It encodes CASKLQGGNQPQHF.

The rearrangement links TRBV25-1 to TRBJ1-2; 11 nucleotides align to TRBD1. This CDR3 region has 17 residues. Germline loops: CDR1 MGHDK, CDR2 SYGVNS. V was clipped by 2 bases and J by 3 bases; unmatched bases: 8. The CDR3 here is CASSEKEDRGLDYGYTF. The CDR3 DNA is TGTGCCAGCAGTGAAAAGGAGGACAGGGGGCTTGACTATGGCTACACCTTC.

This clonotype showed up just a few times. The rearrangement uses TRBV27 and TRBJ2-7, with 10 bases fitting TRBD1. Trimming removed 7 bases from V and 7 bases from J; junction bases left unmatched: 13. Germline V gives CDR1 MNHEY, CDR2 SMNVEV (reference sequence). The CDR3 has 15 amino acids. CDR3 DNA sequence: TGTGCCAGCACTTCGTGGGACAGGGGCCGTTTTGAGCAGTACTTC. This codes for CASTSWDRGRFEQYF.

This clonotype was recorded only once. V usage is TRBV20-1 and J usage is TRBJ1-6; a possible D gene is TRBD1 (5 bases). CDR1 is DFQATT and CDR2 is SNEGSKA in the germline V gene (reference sequence). This CDR3 has 13 amino acids. Trimming took 1 base from V and 10 from J, leaving 11 bases between them. The CDR3: CSARGEGNSPLHF. CDR3 nucleotides: TGCAGTGCTAGAGGTGAGGGGAACTCACCCCTCCACTTT.

This clonotype was seen a few times. This may stem from a read error, because a much larger clone lies one nucleotide away. This chain links TRBV5-6 with TRBJ2-2, with 7 bases aligning to TRBD1. CDR1 is SGHDT and CDR2 is YYEEEE in the germline V gene. The CDR3 covers 15 residues. The CDR3 reads CASSPDRRNAGELFF. The CDR3 coding sequence is TGTGCCAGCAGCCCGGACAGGAGGAACGCCGGGGAGCTGTTTTTT.

In its sample, this clonotype was seen many times. The chain has TRBV29-1 and TRBJ2-5, with TRBD2 identical over 9 bases. V lost 8 bases and J lost 9; bases outside the gene matches: 10. Germline V gene sequence: CDR1 SQVTM, CDR2 ANQGSEA. The CDR3 spans 12 residues. For the CDR3, the DNA is TGCAGCCCCCAGGCGGGAGGGGGAGCCCAGTACTTC. It encodes CSPQAGGGAQYF. Variable domain in full (rest from reference TRBV29-1 and TRBJ2-5): SAVISQKPSRDICQRGTSLTIQCQVDSQVTMMFWYRQQPGQSLTLIATANQGSEATYESGFVIDKFPISRPNLTFSTLTVSNMSPEDSSIYLCSPQAGGGAQYFGPGTRLLVL.

About this clonotype: No conserved phenylalanine or tryptophan ends this CDR3, so it is likely a read error. V is TRBV12-3 or TRBV12-4 and J is TRBJ1-5; no definite D call. Trimming removed 11 bases at V and 1 base at J, with 9 bases between. The CDR3 is 12 residues long. CDR3 DNA: TGTGCCCAAAAGGTAAGCAATCAGCCCCAGCATTCT. Amino acid sequence: CAQKVSNQPQHS.

For the CDR3, the DNA is TGTGCCAGTAGTCCCGTAGGGAGGGAGCGGTACGAGCAGTACTTC. As protein: CASSPVGRERYEQYF. The chain couples TRBV19 to TRBJ2-7, with 7 bases matching TRBD2. There are 15 residues in the CDR3. Germline V gene sequence: CDR1 LNHDA, CDR2 SQIVND (reference sequence). J was trimmed by 4 bases and V by 5 bases; bases with no gene match: 11. The full variable domain, completed using reference TRBV19 and TRBJ2-7, is DGGITQSPKYLFRKEGQNVTLSCEQNLNHDAMYWYRQDPGQGLRLIYYSQIVNDFQKGDIAEGYSVSREKKESFPLTVTSAQKNPTAFYLCASSPVGRERYEQYFGPGTRLTVT.

Many counts were recorded for this clonotype. The rearrangement joins TRBV20-1 to TRBJ2-5; tentative D call: TRBD1 (5 bases). This CDR3 region has 16 residues. Trimming removed 0 bases from V and 1 base from J, with 15 bases in between. CDR1 and CDR2 (germline): DFQATT, SNEGSKA (reference sequence). The CDR3 sequence: CSARDGNRSLQETQYF. The CDR3 DNA reads TGCAGTGCTAGAGATGGGAACAGGAGCCTCCAAGAGACCCAGTACTTC.

This clonotype was counted between two and nine times. V is TRBV3-1 and J is TRBJ1-5; D might be TRBD1 (5 bases). This CDR3 contains 14 residues. Trimming shortened V by 7 bases and J by 7 bases, and 17 bases separated the two germline ends. Germline V lookup: CDR1 LGHDT, CDR2 YNNKEL (reference sequence). The CDR3 loop is CASTPWRGEQPQHF. In DNA, the CDR3 is TGTGCCAGCACTCCGTGGAGGGGTGAACAGCCCCAGCATTTT.

This clonotype was counted a few times. A junction boundary mismatches the germline segment, possibly from a read error. The V call is TRBV10-3, the J call TRBJ1-6; maybe TRBD1 (5 bases). The CDR3 loop spans 13 amino acids. CDR1 is ENHRY, CDR2 SYGVKD, per germline. CDR3 sequence: CASSGGDNSPLHF. CDR3 bases: TGTGCCAGCAGTGGAGGGGATAATTCACCCCTCCACTTT.

With regard to this clonotype: This may be a read error, as it is one base from a much larger clone. The chain links TRBV11-2 to TRBJ2-2; D possibly uses TRBD1 or TRBD2 (5 bases each). The CDR3 is made up of 16 amino acids. The germline gives CDR1 SGHAT, CDR2 FQNNGV. The V end lost 5 bases, the J end lost 1 base, and 14 bases lay between the germline ends. The CDR3, as DNA: TGTGCCAGCAGCCTTGGGTGGGGGATGAACACCGGGGAGCTGTTTTTT. This gives the protein CASSLGWGMNTGELFF.

The rearrangement links TRBV20-1 to TRBJ2-3; 8 bases are shared with TRBD2. CDR3 length equals 15 residues. V lost 0 bases, J lost 4 bases, and 6 bases stayed unmatched. Germline V CDR1 and CDR2: DFQATT, SNEGSKA (reference sequence). The CDR3 bases are TGCAGTGCTAGAGATGCGGGCGGGAGGCCAGATACGCAGTATTTT. It encodes CSARDAGGRPDTQYF.

This clonotype was counted at least ten times. The chain is built from TRBV9 and TRBJ2-3, with 14 bases fitting TRBD2. The V and J ends lost 4 bases and 11 bases, in that order; junction bases with no gene match: 15. Germline V gene sequence: CDR1 SGDLS, CDR2 YYNGEE. This CDR3 comprises 17 residues. The CDR3 sequence: CASSSAPGLAGGGGQYF. The DNA for the CDR3 is TGTGCCAGCAGCTCAGCCCCAGGACTAGCGGGGGGCGGGGGGCAGTATTTT.

The genes are TRBV9 and TRBJ1-6; maybe TRBD1 (5 bases). Germline-derived CDR1 and CDR2 are SGDLS and YYNGEE. The CDR3 loop spans 16 amino acids. V shed 2 bases and J shed 15 bases, with 24 bases lying between them. CDR3 nucleotides: TGTGCCAGCAGCGTTGGCCACGGGACCGACCCCAGTCTCCTCCACTTT. Its protein is CASSVGHGTDPSLLHF.

This clonotype has a count of ten or more. This rearrangement joins TRBV6-2 or TRBV6-3 to TRBJ2-7; D uncertain. This CDR3 has 12 amino acids. Trimming removed 5 bases from V and 0 bases from J, with 5 bases in between. Germline V gene data show CDR1 as MNHEY and CDR2 as SVGEGT. The CDR3 is CASSQSSYEQYF. The CDR3 coding sequence is TGTGCCAGCAGTCAGAGCTCCTACGAGCAGTACTTC.